The 27 T cell receptor beta chains in this list originate from one sample, sequenced in a study of T-cell reconstitution after alpha-beta-depleted transplantation in children. A library of TCRbeta sequences, prepared with unique molecular identifiers, was generated. TCRdb called the PCR reads again in MiXCR, with one record for every CDR3 protein. The sample has hundreds of thousands of distinct CDR3 sequences, around 13% seen once. Sequencing used PBMCs, obtained before TCRalphabeta/CD19-depleted stem cell transplant. These receptor sequences come from a girl aged 2-15 years with congenital amegakaryocytic thrombocytopenia, due to receive a stem cell transplant.

This clonotype was found many times. In DNA form, the CDR3 reads TGCGCCAGCAGCTTGGCCAGGGCCGACCTGTACGAGCAGTACTTC. This codes for CASSLARADLYEQYF. The V call is TRBV5-1, the J call TRBJ2-7; D is possibly TRBD1 (5 bases). CDR1 is SGHRS, CDR2 YFSETQ, per germline. V was cut by 0 bases and J by 4 bases, with 14 bases left in between. CDR3 length equals 15 residues.

This clonotype was found a few times. The J gene is TRBJ2-1, the V gene TRBV14; 9 bases align to TRBD2. Germline CDR1 and CDR2: SGHDN and FVKESK. The junction had 11 bases not matched to a gene; V was cut back by 0 bases and J by 8 bases. This CDR3 has 17 amino acids. The DNA of the CDR3 is TGTGCCAGCAGCCAAGAGTTGGGCGGGAGGGCCCTCGATGAGCAGTTCTTC. This translates into CASSQELGGRALDEQFF.

This clonotype came up many times. V is TRBV20-1 and J is TRBJ2-7; D call uncertain. The germline V gene encodes CDR1 DFQATT and CDR2 SNEGSKA (reference sequence). The CDR3 has 13 amino acids. Trimming shortened V by 1 base and J by 5 bases, and 12 bases separated the two germline ends. The CDR3 protein is CSARVVRFDEQYF. DNA for the CDR3: TGCAGTGCTAGAGTGGTTAGATTCGACGAGCAGTACTTC.

This clonotype was recorded at least ten times. The chain links TRBV12-3 or TRBV12-4 to TRBJ2-1; 11 bases are a match to TRBD2. Trimming at V came to 6 bases and at J to 8 bases, leaving 6 bases not matched to a gene. The CDR3 has 14 residues. The CDR3 coding sequence is TGTGCCAGCAGCACTAGCGGGAGAGTGGATGAGCAGTTCTTC. It yields the protein CASSTSGRVDEQFF.

The rearrangement uses TRBV4-1 and TRBJ2-7; no firm D call. With 1 base removed from V and 7 bases from J, the gap between germline ends came to 11 bases. The germline CDR1 and CDR2 sequences are MGHRA and YSYEKL. The CDR3 sequence is 13 residues long. CDR3 residues: CASSQVLQYEQYF. The CDR3 region has the DNA TGCGCCAGCAGCCAAGTTTTACAGTATGAGCAGTACTTC.

The DNA of the CDR3 is TGTGCCACCAGCAGAGATGTCGGACTAGAAAACACCGGGGAGCTGTTTTTT. Encoded protein: CATSRDVGLENTGELFF. The rearrangement uses TRBV15 and TRBJ2-2, with TRBD2 matching 7 bases. Germline CDR1 is LNHNV and CDR2 is YYDKDF (reference sequence). After removal of 0 bases from V and 2 bases from J, the junction contained 6 bases not matched to a gene. There are 17 residues in the CDR3.

This clonotype was seen many times. This chain links TRBV5-1 with TRBJ2-3; 7 bases are shared with TRBD2. With 0 bases clipped from V and 0 bases from J, the junction kept 7 bases outside the gene matches. In germline, CDR1 is SGHRS, CDR2 YFSETQ. CDR3 size: 17 residues. CDR3 amino acids: CASSLGGTTRSTDTQYF. The CDR3 DNA reads as TGCGCCAGCAGCTTGGGAGGGACTACCCGTAGCACAGATACGCAGTATTTT.

Only a few counts were recorded for this clonotype. The chain couples TRBV29-1 to TRBJ1-4, with TRBD1 identical over 7 bases. There are 14 residues in the CDR3. Germline V gives CDR1 SQVTM, CDR2 ANQGSEA. The J segment lost 3 bases and the V segment lost 6 bases, leaving 7 bases of the junction unmatched. The CDR3 spells CSVVHRGANEKLFF. CDR3 in DNA: TGCAGCGTAGTCCACAGGGGAGCTAATGAAAAACTGTTTTTT. The entire variable domain, with the rest obtained from reference TRBV29-1 and TRBJ1-4, is as follows: SAVISQKPSRDICQRGTSLTIQCQVDSQVTMMFWYRQQPGQSLTLIATANQGSEATYESGFVIDKFPISRPNLTFSTLTVSNMSPEDSSIYLCSVVHRGANEKLFFGSGTQLSVL.

This clonotype was observed a handful of times. The chain has TRBV29-1 and TRBJ2-1; TRBD2 agrees at 11 bases. Germline CDR1 and CDR2: SQVTM and ANQGSEA. The length of the CDR3 is 14 residues. J lost 8 bases, V lost 7 bases, and 10 bases had no gene match. The CDR3 coding sequence is TGCAGCGGCGTACGCCTAGCGGGAGGCGATGAGCAGTTCTTC. Its protein product is CSGVRLAGGDEQFF.

This clonotype appeared a few times. The chain has TRBV11-2 and TRBJ2-1; TRBD2 agrees at 13 bases. Trimming removed 1 base from V and 7 bases from J; junction bases left unmatched: 10. The CDR3 sequence is 18 residues long. CDR1 and CDR2 (germline): SGHAT, FQNNGV. The CDR3 DNA reads TGTGCCAGCAGCTTAGTACTAGCGGGAGGGATTTTTGGGAATGAGCAGTTCTTC. This gives the protein CASSLVLAGGIFGNEQFF.

V and J are TRBV5-5 and TRBJ2-5, with a possible D match to TRBD2 (6 bases). Germline V gives CDR1 SGHKS, CDR2 YYEKEE (reference sequence). This CDR3 is built from 15 residues. The V gene lost 3 bases and the J gene lost 3 bases, with 15 bases spanning the gap. The CDR3 loop reads CASSSRRAAEETQYF. The CDR3 DNA reads as TGTGCCAGCAGCTCCCGGAGGGCGGCAGAAGAGACCCAGTACTTC.

This chain uses TRBV7-9 with TRBJ2-1, with D uncertain. This CDR3 region has 17 residues. Trimming took off 5 bases at V and 1 base at J, with 18 bases between the two ends. In germline, CDR1 is SEHNR, CDR2 FQNEAQ (reference sequence). This CDR3 reads CASSPKGVGRSYNEQFF. In nucleotides, the CDR3 is TGTGCCAGCAGCCCTAAAGGTGTAGGGCGGTCCTACAATGAGCAGTTCTTC. Full variable domain (missing parts from reference TRBV7-9 and TRBJ2-1): DTGVSQNPRHKITKRGQNVTFRCDPISEHNRLYWYRQTLGQGPEFLTYFQNEAQLEKSRLLSDRFSAERPKGSFSTLEIQRTEQGDSAMYLCASSPKGVGRSYNEQFFGPGTRLTVL.

This clonotype has ten or more counts. The rearrangement links TRBV20-1 to TRBJ2-1, with no clear D. Between the trimmed V and J ends, which lost 5 bases and 4 bases, there was a span of 9 bases. The CDR3 runs to 12 residues. Germline V lookup: CDR1 DFQATT, CDR2 SNEGSKA (reference sequence). The CDR3 nucleotides read TGCAGTGCTTCGACTGCTTACAATGAGCAGTTCTTC. This gives the protein CSASTAYNEQFF.

The genes are TRBV5-5 and TRBJ2-7; maybe TRBD1 (6 bases). Germline CDR1 reads SGHKS; CDR2 reads YYEKEE (reference sequence). V was shortened by 4 bases and J by 0 bases, with 14 bases between the two germline ends. The CDR3 loop spans 15 amino acids. CDR3 protein: CASSGMQGSSYEQYF. CDR3 sequence (DNA): TGTGCCAGCAGCGGGATGCAGGGGTCCTCCTACGAGCAGTACTTC.

This chain uses TRBV14 with TRBJ2-7, with 7 bases fitting TRBD1. The V and J ends lost 2 bases and 3 bases, in that order; junction bases with no gene match: 4. Germline loops: CDR1 SGHDN, CDR2 FVKESK. The CDR3 spans 14 residues. The CDR3 DNA reads as TGTGCCAGCAGCCAATTGGGGACAGACTACGAGCAGTACTTC. As protein: CASSQLGTDYEQYF.

The CDR3 here is CASSDPGGVSYEQYF. For the CDR3, the DNA is TGTGCCAGCTCAGATCCGGGGGGAGTCTCCTACGAGCAGTACTTC. V and J are TRBV18 and TRBJ2-7, with TRBD2 matching over 7 bases. Germline trimming cut 5 bases from V and 0 bases from J; bases unmatched to any gene: 7. The CDR3 sequence is 15 residues long. Germline V CDR1 and CDR2: KGHSH, LQKENI.

This clonotype was recorded many times. V and J are TRBV20-1 and TRBJ2-3; TRBD2 matches 7 bases. The CDR3 covers 15 residues. Trimming at V came to 6 bases and at J to 1 base, leaving 10 bases not matched to a gene. Germline loops: CDR1 DFQATT, CDR2 SNEGSKA (reference sequence). The chain's CDR3 is CSARRLALGTDTQYF. CDR3 sequence (DNA): TGCAGTGCAAGAAGACTAGCCCTCGGCACAGATACGCAGTATTTT.

The table lists this clonotype with many counts. The chain uses TRBV6-5 and TRBJ1-1, with a tentative D call TRBD1 (6 bases). V lost 0 bases and J 2 bases, leaving 10 bases between the germline ends. The CDR3 consists of 15 residues. Germline CDR1 and CDR2: MNHEY and SVGAGI. The CDR3 is CASSYSWTDNTEAFF. CDR3 DNA sequence: TGTGCCAGCAGTTACTCCTGGACAGATAACACTGAAGCTTTCTTT.

The chain joins TRBV3-1 to TRBJ2-1; D call uncertain. Trimming cost V 4 bases and J 10 bases, with 14 bases left between them. The CDR3 covers 13 residues. Germline V CDR1 and CDR2: LGHDT, YNNKEL (reference sequence). The DNA of the CDR3 is TGTGCCAGCAGCCCAATCCTTCTCATAGAGCAGTTCTTC. Encoded protein: CASSPILLIEQFF.

This clonotype was found a few times. The J gene is TRBJ2-4, the V gene TRBV4-2, with 7 bases fitting TRBD2. In germline, CDR1 is LGHNA, CDR2 YNFKEQ. CDR3 size: 16 residues. J was trimmed by 5 bases and V by 1 base; bases with no gene match: 8. The CDR3 protein is CASSQGLGLKENIQYF. In DNA, the CDR3 is TGTGCCAGCAGCCAAGGTTTGGGACTAAAGGAAAACATTCAGTACTTC.

This clonotype has a count of ten or more. The chain links TRBV12-3 or TRBV12-4 to TRBJ2-1; 9 positions agree with TRBD1. This CDR3 comprises 16 residues. V shed 6 bases, J shed 3 bases, and the junction held 9 bases outside the gene matches. This chain's CDR3 is CASRAKQGAYYNEQFF. CDR3 sequence (DNA): TGTGCCAGCAGGGCAAAACAGGGGGCTTACTACAATGAGCAGTTCTTC.

This clonotype was detected many times. The chain is built from TRBV10-3 and TRBJ2-7, with a possible D match to TRBD1 (5 bases). The germline V gene has CDR1 ENHRY and CDR2 SYGVKD. The ends were cut back, 0 bases at V and 0 bases at J, with 6 bases in the middle. This CDR3 has 14 residues. The CDR3 region has the DNA TGTGCCATCAGTGAGTCGACAGCCTCCTACGAGCAGTACTTC. It specifies CAISESTASYEQYF.

On this clonotype itself: A clone one base away is much larger, so this may be a read error. V usage is TRBV27 and J usage is TRBJ2-7; TRBD1 matches 10 bases. Germline assignment: CDR1 MNHEY and CDR2 SMNVEV (reference sequence). The CDR3 covers 14 residues. The CDR3 DNA is TGTGCCAGCAGCCCGACAGGGGGCTTCTACGAGCAGTCCTTC. The encoded protein is CASSPTGGFYEQSF.

The V gene is TRBV20-1, the J gene TRBJ2-7, with 7 positions matching TRBD1. V shed 6 bases, J shed 4 bases, and the junction held 6 bases outside the gene matches. The germline V gene has CDR1 DFQATT and CDR2 SNEGSKA (reference sequence). The CDR3 is 12 residues long. CDR3 in DNA: TGCAGTGCCCAGGAACAGGGGTACGAGCAGTACTTC. Protein product: CSAQEQGYEQYF.

This clonotype came up many times. This chain links TRBV5-6 with TRBJ2-2; D ambiguous. Trimming removed 0 bases from V and 2 bases from J, with 8 bases in between. CDR3 length equals 15 residues. CDR1 is SGHDT and CDR2 is YYEEEE in the germline V gene. CDR3 sequence reads: CASSLVAENTGELFF. CDR3 in DNA: TGTGCCAGCAGCTTGGTGGCGGAAAACACCGGGGAGCTGTTTTTT. The complete variable domain, with remaining parts taken from reference TRBV5-6 and TRBJ2-2, reads DAGVTQSPTHLIKTRGQQVTLRCSPKSGHDTVSWYQQALGQGPQFIFQYYEEEERQRGNFPDRFSGHQFPNYSSELNVNALLLGDSALYLCASSLVAENTGELFFGEGSRLTVL.

This clonotype came up many times. This chain joins TRBV12-3 or TRBV12-4 and TRBJ2-2; TRBD1 might be the D (6 bases). Deletions cut 6 bases from V and 3 bases from J, with 11 bases between. CDR3 length: 14 amino acids. DNA for the CDR3: TGTGCCAGCAGCCCCGGGACATACACCGGGGAGCTGTTTTTT. This encodes CASSPGTYTGELFF.

This clonotype was picked up many times. The chain combines TRBV5-1 with TRBJ2-3; possible D gene TRBD2, 6 bases. Germline CDR1 and CDR2: SGHRS and YFSETQ. Trimming cost V 2 bases and J 3 bases, with 16 bases left between them. The CDR3 loop spans 16 amino acids. CDR3 in amino acids: CASSFGLRGGTDTQYF. For the CDR3, the DNA is TGCGCCAGCAGCTTTGGACTCCGGGGAGGAACAGATACGCAGTATTTT.